The clone carrying this TCR beta chain was detected only once. The sample comes from a study of T cell changes during pregnancy in multiple sclerosis. The germline V gene encodes CDR1 SGHAT and CDR2 FQNNGV. The CDR3 has 14 residues. V dropped 4 bases and J dropped 1; count of bases not matched to a gene: 3. The assay was immunoSEQ multiplex PCR, and TCRdb's table has in-frame clones only and misses some. The table includes 55,000 to 75,000 clones, roughly 94% detected once. This chain links TRBV11-2 with TRBJ1-1, with 7 bases fitting TRBD1. This clonotype was sampled from a female donor with multiple sclerosis, enrolled in a pregnancy study. This specimen was peripheral blood, taken after pregnancy. CDR3 loop: CASSSRQGNTEAFF. In DNA form, the CDR3 reads TGTGCCAGCAGCTCACGACAGGGGAACACTGAAGCTTTCTTT.